This T cell receptor (beta chain) was documented in a study of blood T cell repertoires in COVID-19. For the study at large: The United States, Italy and Spain supplied acute and convalescent COVID-19 samples. Sample material is recorded as cDNA or gDNA derived from T cells, B-cell-depleted T cells, or PBMCs.

Authors' data handling: The assay estimated nucleated cells by amplifying reference gene primers. The protocol was immunoSEQ multiplex PCR, while the TCRdb copy is restricted to in-frame clones and leaves out a portion. Clone size and the V and J calls come from that table; the DNA yielded D and trimming. The sample has 250,000 to 300,000 clones, around 86% seen once; the top ten hold approximately 4%. Trimming took 5 bases from V and 0 from J; bases not matched to a gene: 6. The CDR3 totals 15 residues. Germline CDR1 and CDR2: MNHEY and SVGAGI. This chain links TRBV6-5 with TRBJ1-1; TRBD1 agrees at 7 bases. The receptor comes from a man between 18 and 29 years old with active or convalescent COVID-19. Sequenced material: peripheral blood. This CDR3 is CASSPSGGLNTEAFF. The CDR3, as DNA: TGTGCCAGCAGTCCCTCAGGGGGTCTGAACACTGAAGCTTTCTTT.